This TCR beta chain came from a study of cytomegalovirus exposure and HLA in healthy donors. Study context: An earlier analysis found fewer than 140 million unique TCR beta sequences from about 190 million T cells. Membership in the Caucasian-associated ancestry cluster was found for around 81% of approximately 400 genotyped donors. Study results and caveats: Later examination showed HLA-associated TCR beta chains had greater clonal expansion than equally common others.

Each donor was healthy, and each was a bone marrow donor. The PCR ran on 60 Vbeta and 13 Jbeta primers. Generated by immunoSEQ multiplex PCR, the TCRdb table keeps only in-frame clones and is missing some. The sample comprises tens of thousands of clones, about 79% of which are singletons, and approximately 1.5% rests with the top ten. To note about this clone: The antigen is not known.

The sample was PBMCs. This clonotype originated in a middle-aged man in good health and CMV-seronegative.

The CDR3 DNA reads as TGTGCCAGCAGCTTATCCAGTCTCACTGAAGCTTTCTTT. It is translated as CASSLSSLTEAFF. This chain joins TRBV7-9 and TRBJ1-1; D remains ambiguous. The CDR3 contains 13 residues. The germline V gene encodes CDR1 SEHNR and CDR2 FQNEAQ (reference sequence). Trimming pared 2 bases from V and 4 bases from J, leaving 8 bases between.